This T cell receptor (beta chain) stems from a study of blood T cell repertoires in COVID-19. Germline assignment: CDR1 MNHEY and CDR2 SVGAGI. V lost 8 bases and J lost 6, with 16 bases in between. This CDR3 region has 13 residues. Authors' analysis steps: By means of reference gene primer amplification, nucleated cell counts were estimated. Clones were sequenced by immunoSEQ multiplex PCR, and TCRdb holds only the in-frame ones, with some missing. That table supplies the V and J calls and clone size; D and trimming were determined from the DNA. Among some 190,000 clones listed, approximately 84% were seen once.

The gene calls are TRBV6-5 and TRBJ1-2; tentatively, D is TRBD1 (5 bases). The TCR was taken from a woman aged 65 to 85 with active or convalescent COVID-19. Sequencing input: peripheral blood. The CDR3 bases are TGTGCCAGCCAATCAAACCCAGGGAATGGCTACACCTTC. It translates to CASQSNPGNGYTF.